This T cell receptor beta chain was documented in a study of Ad26.COV2.S vaccination and SARS-CoV-2 variants. The length of the CDR3 is 18 residues. The V gene's germline CDR1 is SGDLS and CDR2 YYNGEE. The J segment lost 0 bases and the V segment lost 0 bases, leaving 7 bases of the junction unmatched. General observations from the study: Non-spike TCR breadth showed similarity between vaccine and placebo recipients.

Treatment reported: around 19 received Ad26.COV2.S at low or high dose, single or two shots; several received placebo; per-sample allocation not given. At day 63 after the first vaccine or placebo injection, samples were drawn. This clone was counted at least ten times. Its specificity is unknown. Repertoires were generated with immunoSEQ multiplex PCR, while TCRdb's copy carries only in-frame clones and drops some. Seen here are approximately 400,000 clones, about 88% observed once, and the top ten hold about 3.3%. The rearrangement links TRBV9 to TRBJ2-1; 9 bases line up with TRBD2. The sample was peripheral blood, taken in a trial of Ad26.COV2.S vaccine versus placebo. The sequence came from a person between 18 and 65 years old who received the Ad26.COV2.S COVID-19 vaccine or a placebo. DNA for the CDR3: TGTGCCAGCAGCGTAGCGGCGGGTAGCGGGAGCTCCTACAATGAGCAGTTCTTC. Translated: CASSVAAGSGSSYNEQFF.